Listed here are 13 T cell receptor beta chains from one sample, sequenced in a study of T-cell memory formation after mild COVID-19. TCRdb reanalysed the 5' RACE reads using MiXCR and keeps one entry per CDR3 protein. This sample has 250,000 to 400,000 distinct CDR3 sequences; approximately 14% occur once, and the top ten carry about 21%. Sequencing used PBMCs or a T cell subset sorted from them (not recorded which). All receptors come from a man between 18 and 35 years old who had mild COVID-19 (a few samples of this study predate the infection). Cell type and time point are not known.

The table lists this clonotype with a few counts. The V gene is TRBV12-3 or TRBV12-4, the J gene TRBJ1-3; no clear D gene. The CDR3 sequence is 14 residues long. The V end lost 3 bases, the J end lost 1 base, and 7 bases lay between the germline ends. This chain's CDR3 is CASSFGESGNTIYF. CDR3 DNA: TGTGCCAGCAGTTTTGGAGAATCTGGAAACACCATATATTTT.

V usage is TRBV6-6 and J usage is TRBJ2-6; no clear D gene. CDR1 is MNHNY, CDR2 SVGAGI, per germline (reference sequence). V gave up 4 bases and J gave up 0 bases, with 10 bases separating them. CDR3 length: 16 residues. The CDR3 DNA follows: TGTGCCAGCAGTTTGGCGATCTACTCTGGGGCCAACGTCCTGACTTTC. It translates to CASSLAIYSGANVLTF.

This clonotype was counted only a few times. This chain uses TRBV10-3 with TRBJ1-2; 8 nucleotides align to TRBD1. The germline V gene has CDR1 ENHRY and CDR2 SYGVKD. This CDR3 has 16 residues. V gave up 0 bases and J gave up 3 bases; unmatched junction bases: 6. CDR3 residues: CAISESRDRRYYGYTF. The CDR3 region has the DNA TGTGCCATCAGTGAGTCGAGGGACAGGAGATACTATGGCTACACCTTC.

This clonotype was observed a handful of times. This sequence joins TRBV20-1 and TRBJ2-7; D uncertain. Germline V gene lookup returns CDR1 DFQATT and CDR2 SNEGSKA (reference sequence). This CDR3 has 14 residues. Trimming took 6 bases from V and 2 from J, leaving 17 bases between them. The CDR3 is CSANQAGPTYEQYF. Here the CDR3 DNA reads TGCAGTGCCAATCAAGCAGGACCGACCTACGAGCAGTACTTC.

This clonotype was observed a handful of times. The rearrangement joins TRBV7-2 to TRBJ2-4, with D perhaps TRBD2 (6 bases). The V end was cut by 3 bases, the J end by 0 bases, with 12 bases between. CDR1 and CDR2 (germline): SGHTA, FQGNSA. The CDR3 sequence is 16 residues long. The CDR3 spells CASSFGGALAKNIQYF. CDR3 nucleotides: TGTGCCAGCAGCTTCGGCGGGGCTTTAGCCAAAAACATTCAGTACTTC.

This clonotype was observed at least ten times. This rearrangement joins TRBV7-2 to TRBJ1-1; D not resolved. Trimming took 5 bases from V and 2 from J, leaving 12 bases between them. Germline V gene lookup returns CDR1 SGHTA and CDR2 FQGNSA. CDR3 size: 14 residues. CDR3 region: CASSPFAVNTEAFF. In nucleotides, the CDR3 is TGTGCCAGCAGCCCGTTTGCAGTTAACACTGAAGCTTTCTTT. Complete variable domain (other parts from reference TRBV7-2 and TRBJ1-1): GAGVSQSPSNKVTEKGKDVELRCDPISGHTALYWYRQSLGQGLEFLIYFQGNSAPDKSGLPSDRFSAERTGGSVSTLTIQRTQQEDSAVYLCASSPFAVNTEAFFGQGTRLTVV.

The CDR3 sequence: CASTRYVAKEQYF. CDR3 coding DNA: TGTGCCAGCACCAGATACGTCGCTAAGGAGCAGTACTTC. V usage is TRBV7-2 and J usage is TRBJ2-7, with no clear D. Trimming removed 7 bases at V and 7 bases at J, with 17 bases between. Germline V lookup: CDR1 SGHTA, CDR2 FQGNSA. This CDR3 is 13 amino acids long.

The sample holds a few counts of this clonotype. The chain couples TRBV12-3 or TRBV12-4 to TRBJ2-1; no firm D call. V was pared by 5 bases and J by 9 bases, with 8 bases between. The CDR3 runs 11 residues. Here the CDR3 DNA reads TGTGCCAGCAGTGAGTTCCGTGAGCAGTTCTTC. It specifies CASSEFREQFF.

This clonotype was seen more than once but under ten times. V usage is TRBV5-1 and J usage is TRBJ2-7, with unresolved D. Trimming stripped 3 bases from V and 5 bases from J, with 3 bases between. CDR3 length: 10 residues. Germline assignment: CDR1 SGHRS and CDR2 YFSETQ. The CDR3 sequence: CASSYHEQYV. The CDR3 DNA reads as TGCGCCAGCAGCTACCACGAGCAGTACGTC.

This clonotype was counted between two and nine times. V is TRBV7-3 and J is TRBJ2-3; maybe TRBD1 (5 bases). The germline V gene encodes CDR1 SGHTA and CDR2 FQGTGA. Trimming shortened V by 5 bases and J by 2 bases, and 14 bases separated the two germline ends. CDR3 length: 15 amino acids. CDR3: CASSPSREPTDTQYF. In nucleotides, the CDR3 is TGTGCCAGCAGCCCAAGCAGGGAACCCACAGATACGCAGTATTTT.

This clonotype was seen a handful of times. The chain uses TRBV7-2 and TRBJ2-1; D is unresolved. Looked up from germline, CDR1 is SGHTA and CDR2 is FQGNSA. The CDR3 has 15 amino acids. Trimming took 6 bases from V and 4 from J, leaving 16 bases between them. The CDR3 DNA reads TGTGCCAGCAGGACGCCGACGGAAAATTACAATGAGCAGTTCTTC. It specifies CASRTPTENYNEQFF.

The V and J genes are TRBV5-1 and TRBJ2-3; a possible D gene is TRBD2 (7 bases). V was clipped by 6 bases and J by 2 bases, with 19 bases between them. The germline V gene encodes CDR1 SGHRS and CDR2 YFSETQ. The CDR3 runs to 16 residues. DNA of the CDR3: TGCGCCAGCAAGGGGGGGGCAGGCCTCAACACAGATACGCAGTATTTT. Amino acids: CASKGGAGLNTDTQYF.

This clonotype has only a few counts. This sequence joins TRBV4-3 and TRBJ1-1, with D hard to call. Germline V gene sequence: CDR1 LGHNA, CDR2 YSLEER. This CDR3 is built from 11 residues. V was trimmed by 0 bases and J by 4 bases, leaving 0 bases between them. The DNA of the CDR3 is TGCGCCAGCAGCCAAGACACTGAAGCTTTCTTT. This encodes CASSQDTEAFF.